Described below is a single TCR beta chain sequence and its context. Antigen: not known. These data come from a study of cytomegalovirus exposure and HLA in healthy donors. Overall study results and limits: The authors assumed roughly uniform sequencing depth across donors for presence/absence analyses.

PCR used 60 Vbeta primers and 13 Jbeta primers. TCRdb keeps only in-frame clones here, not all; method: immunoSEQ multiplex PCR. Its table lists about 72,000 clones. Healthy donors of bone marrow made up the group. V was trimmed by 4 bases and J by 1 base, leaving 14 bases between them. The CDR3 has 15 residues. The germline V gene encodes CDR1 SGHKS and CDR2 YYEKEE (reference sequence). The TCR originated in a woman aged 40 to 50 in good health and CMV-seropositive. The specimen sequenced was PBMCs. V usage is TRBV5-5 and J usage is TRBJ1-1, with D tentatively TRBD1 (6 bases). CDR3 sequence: CASSPRPGENTEAFF. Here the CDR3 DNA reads TGTGCCAGCAGCCCCCGTCCAGGGGAGAACACTGAAGCTTTCTTT.